This note documents a single TCR beta chain sequence. Its antigen is unknown. The V gene's germline CDR1 is LNHDA and CDR2 SQIVND (reference sequence). V lost 4 bases, J lost 0 bases, and 11 bases lay in between. The CDR3 spans 15 residues. The sample comes from a study of cytomegalovirus exposure and HLA in healthy donors. General study results and limits: Rarity marked most TCR sequences, yet some public TCRs occurred in many donors. Later, an analysis found that TCR clusters from the first cohort tended to co-occur in the roughly 130 validation repertoires. According to reports, the classifier identified cytomegalovirus status with high specificity and sensitivity. In vitro data verified a few CMV-associated chains as specific for CMV antigens.

Sequencing used immunoSEQ multiplex PCR; TCRdb keeps in-frame clones, though not all of them. The sample consists of approximately 65,000 clones, roughly 96% of them appearing once. The chain carries TRBV19 and TRBJ2-3, with a tentative D call TRBD2 (5 bases). This TCR was recovered from a man aged 18-30 years in good health and CMV-seronegative. The sequenced material came from PBMCs. DNA for the CDR3: TGTGCCAGTAGTACGGACTTTCCTAGCACAGATACGCAGTATTTT. Translation: CASSTDFPSTDTQYF.